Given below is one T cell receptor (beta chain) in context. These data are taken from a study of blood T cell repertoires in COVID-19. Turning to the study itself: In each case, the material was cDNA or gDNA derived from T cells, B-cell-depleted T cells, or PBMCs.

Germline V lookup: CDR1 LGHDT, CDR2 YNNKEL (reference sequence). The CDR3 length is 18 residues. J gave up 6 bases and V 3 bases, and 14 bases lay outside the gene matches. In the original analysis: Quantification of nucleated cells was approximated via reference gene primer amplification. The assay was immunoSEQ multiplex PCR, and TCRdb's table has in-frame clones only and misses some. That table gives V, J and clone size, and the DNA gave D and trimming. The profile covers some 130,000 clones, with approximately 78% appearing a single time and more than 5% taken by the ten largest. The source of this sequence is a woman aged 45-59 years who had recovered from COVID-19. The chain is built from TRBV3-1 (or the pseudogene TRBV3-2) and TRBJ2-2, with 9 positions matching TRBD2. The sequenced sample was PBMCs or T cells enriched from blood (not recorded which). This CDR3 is CASSHPRKGGGASGELFF. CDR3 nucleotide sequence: TGTGCCAGCAGCCACCCCCGGAAGGGCGGGGGGGCCTCCGGGGAGCTGTTTTTT.